These 30 T cell receptor beta chains share one sample of origin, sequenced in a study of early T cells in non-severe SARS-CoV-2 infection. TCRdb analysed the 5' RACE reads with MiXCR anew, one entry per CDR3 protein. This sample yields about 70,000 distinct CDR3 sequences, of which 10% are seen a single time; roughly 16% belongs to the top ten. The specimen comprised whole blood, sampled at baseline. These receptor sequences come from an adult who was a healthcare worker with PCR-confirmed SARS-CoV-2 infection or an uninfected control (not recorded which).

J is TRBJ1-1 and V is TRBV5-4; no clear D gene. Germline-derived CDR1 and CDR2 are SGHNT and YYREEE (reference sequence). With 1 base removed from V and 1 base from J, the gap between germline ends came to 8 bases. This CDR3 has 14 amino acids. The CDR3 DNA sequence: TGTGCCAGCAGCTTGTATCTGGGGAACACTGAAGCTTTCTTT. Amino acid sequence: CASSLYLGNTEAFF.

The chain carries TRBV20-1 and TRBJ1-1; perhaps TRBD1 as D (5 bases). Germline values: CDR1 DFQATT, CDR2 SNEGSKA (reference sequence). The CDR3 is 11 amino acids. The V and J ends lost 6 bases and 7 bases respectively, with 12 bases between them. CDR3 in DNA: TGCAGTGCCAAACGGGGGGGTGAAGCTTTCTTT. The encoded protein is CSAKRGGEAFF.

A few counts support this clonotype. This chain joins TRBV7-2 and TRBJ2-7, with D uncertain. Germline V gives CDR1 SGHTA, CDR2 FQGNSA. This CDR3 is built from 11 residues. Between the trimmed V and J ends, which lost 5 bases and 5 bases, there was a span of 7 bases. The CDR3 nucleotides are TGTGCCAGCAGCCAGTGGGACGAGCAGTACTTC. Translating it yields CASSQWDEQYF.

The J gene is TRBJ2-1, the V gene TRBV3-1; D unresolved. Trimming took 2 bases from V and 2 from J, leaving 10 bases between them. The germline V gene has CDR1 LGHDT and CDR2 YNNKEL (reference sequence). This CDR3 is 15 amino acids long. For the CDR3, the DNA is TGTGCCAGCAGCCAACTGCAGGCCACCTACAATGAGCAGTTCTTC. The encoded protein is CASSQLQATYNEQFF.

This clonotype has a handful of counts. The CDR3 DNA reads as TGTGCCAGCAGCCCGGGACTAGCTGATTTGATTGGGACCCAGTACTTC. This gives the protein CASSPGLADLIGTQYF. The genes are TRBV12-3 or TRBV12-4 and TRBJ2-5, with TRBD2 matching over 9 bases. The trim removed 6 bases at V and 7 bases at J, leaving 15 bases unmatched. The CDR3 has 16 residues.

The rearrangement uses TRBV5-1 and TRBJ1-1; no reliable D call. The V gene's germline CDR1 is SGHRS and CDR2 YFSETQ. There are 13 residues in the CDR3. With 5 bases removed from V and 0 bases from J, the gap between germline ends came to 8 bases. The chain's CDR3 is CASRREMNTEAFF. CDR3 in DNA: TGCGCCAGCAGGAGGGAGATGAACACTGAAGCTTTCTTT.

This clonotype was observed a few times. The genes are TRBV10-3 and TRBJ1-2, with 11 bases identical to TRBD1. Germline V lookup: CDR1 ENHRY, CDR2 SYGVKD. Germline trimming cut 6 bases from V and 0 bases from J; bases unmatched to any gene: 3. The CDR3 spans 15 residues. The CDR3, as DNA: TGTGCCATCAGCCCGGGACAGGGGGCTAACTATGGCTACACCTTC. The encoded protein is CAISPGQGANYGYTF.

This clonotype has only a few counts. The chain couples TRBV10-3 to TRBJ1-1, with 9 bases that match TRBD1. Germline V CDR1 and CDR2: ENHRY, SYGVKD. J gave up 1 base and V 6 bases, and 6 bases lay outside the gene matches. CDR3 length equals 15 residues. The CDR3 DNA follows: TGTGCCATCAGGGGGCCGGGACAGGGGAACACTGAAGCTTTCTTT. It encodes CAIRGPGQGNTEAFF.

This rearrangement joins TRBV12-3 or TRBV12-4 to TRBJ2-7; 10 bases are shared with TRBD1. The CDR3 totals 15 residues. Trimming took 6 bases from V and 3 from J; bases not matched to a gene: 8. DNA of the CDR3: TGTGCCAGCAGGGAATCCGGGACAGGGGTCTACGAGCAGTACTTC. Translating it yields CASRESGTGVYEQYF.

The V call is TRBV29-1, the J call TRBJ2-7; 9 bases fit TRBD1. The CDR3 length is 16 residues. CDR1 is SQVTM, CDR2 ANQGSEA, per germline. J gave up 0 bases and V 6 bases, and 12 bases lay outside the gene matches. CDR3 nucleotides: TGCAGCGTCCCGACAATTACAGGGGGCAACTCCTACGAGCAGTACTTC. It translates to CSVPTITGGNSYEQYF.

The rearrangement joins TRBV11-2 to TRBJ1-6; D is possibly TRBD1 (5 bases). V shed 1 base and J shed 6 bases, with 10 bases lying between them. The CDR3 has 15 residues. In germline, CDR1 is SGHAT, CDR2 FQNNGV. The CDR3 protein is CASSLGSGINSPLHF. The CDR3 DNA follows: TGTGCCAGCAGCTTAGGTTCAGGGATTAATTCACCCCTCCACTTT.

At least ten counts were recorded for this clonotype. The chain carries TRBV29-1 and TRBJ2-5, with 7 positions matching TRBD1. Unmatched junction bases numbered 18, after V lost 6 bases and J lost 5 bases. Germline CDR1 and CDR2: SQVTM and ANQGSEA. CDR3 length: 16 amino acids. DNA for the CDR3: TGCAGCGTAGAACTAGGGTTAGGGGGCTCGGTTGAGACCCAGTACTTC. Translation: CSVELGLGGSVETQYF.

The chain couples TRBV29-1 to TRBJ2-1; D possibly uses TRBD1 or TRBD2 (5 bases each). The CDR3 contains 11 residues. From germline, CDR1 is SQVTM and CDR2 ANQGSEA. Deletions cut 7 bases from V and 4 bases from J, with 8 bases between. CDR3 nucleotide sequence: TGCAGCGGGGGGTCGTACAATGAGCAGTTCTTC. Translation: CSGGSYNEQFF.

V gene TRBV7-9 combines with J gene TRBJ2-7; D not certain. The CDR3 runs to 13 residues. Deletions cut 5 bases from V and 6 bases from J, with 14 bases between. CDR1 is SEHNR, CDR2 FQNEAQ, per germline (reference sequence). The CDR3 here is CASSLNSVSEQYF. The CDR3 coding sequence is TGTGCCAGCAGCCTCAATTCGGTTTCCGAGCAGTACTTC. The variable domain in full, with the rest retrieved from reference TRBV7-9 and TRBJ2-7, is DTGVSQNPRHKITKRGQNVTFRCDPISEHNRLYWYRQTLGQGPEFLTYFQNEAQLEKSRLLSDRFSAERPKGSFSTLEIQRTEQGDSAMYLCASSLNSVSEQYFGPGTRLTVT.

This clonotype was seen a handful of times. The chain joins TRBV20-1 to TRBJ1-2; 9 bases match TRBD1. The J segment lost 2 bases and the V segment lost 5 bases, leaving 12 bases of the junction unmatched. This CDR3 is 16 amino acids long. Germline CDR1 reads DFQATT; CDR2 reads SNEGSKA (reference sequence). CDR3 in amino acids: CSASADRGGPNYGYTF. CDR3 in DNA: TGCAGTGCTTCAGCTGACAGGGGGGGTCCCAACTATGGCTACACCTTC.

In this sample, this clonotype turned up many times. The chain links TRBV29-1 to TRBJ1-2, with D unresolved. In germline, CDR1 is SQVTM, CDR2 ANQGSEA. Trimming took off 4 bases at V and 7 bases at J, with 16 bases between the two ends. The CDR3 loop spans 13 amino acids. The CDR3 DNA is TGCAGCGTTGGCGGCAGCCGGTCCCGTGGCTACACCTTC. Its translation: CSVGGSRSRGYTF. Filled out from reference TRBV29-1 and TRBJ1-2, the complete variable domain reads SAVISQKPSRDICQRGTSLTIQCQVDSQVTMMFWYRQQPGQSLTLIATANQGSEATYESGFVIDKFPISRPNLTFSTLTVSNMSPEDSSIYLCSVGGSRSRGYTFGSGTRLTVV.

This clonotype is termed medium-sized (0.01 to 0.1%). This chain joins TRBV28 and TRBJ2-7; D uncertain. Trimming took off 1 base at V and 7 bases at J, with 5 bases between the two ends. Germline V gene data show CDR1 as MDHEN and CDR2 as SYDVKM. CDR3 length: 11 amino acids. CDR3 protein: CASSLLGEQYF. For the CDR3, the DNA is TGTGCCAGCAGTTTATTGGGTGAGCAGTACTTC.

The genes are TRBV29-1 and TRBJ2-3, with 9 bases fitting TRBD2. The CDR3 length is 15 residues. V gave up 2 bases and J gave up 1 base; unmatched junction bases: 4. The germline gives CDR1 SQVTM, CDR2 ANQGSEA. The CDR3 DNA is TGCAGCGTTGAAACGACTAGCGGACGCACAGATACGCAGTATTTT. This translates into CSVETTSGRTDTQYF.

On this clonotype itself: A much larger clone differs by one base, so this may be a read error. This CDR3 is missing its conserved last phenylalanine or tryptophan, likely due to a read error. The chain has TRBV28 and TRBJ2-7; no clear D. From germline, CDR1 is MDHEN and CDR2 SYDVKM. The ends were cut back, 7 bases at V and 9 bases at J, with 10 bases in the middle. The CDR3 totals 10 residues. The chain's CDR3 is CASKGPRQYL. The DNA of the CDR3 is TGTGCCAGCAAGGGCCCCAGGCAGTACCTC.

The chain recombines TRBV28 with TRBJ2-3; TRBD2 aligns across 8 bases. CDR3 length: 15 amino acids. CDR1 and CDR2 from the germline V gene are MDHEN and SYDVKM. The J segment lost 3 bases and the V segment lost 3 bases, leaving 5 bases of the junction unmatched. The CDR3 spells CASSFPSGLTDTQYF. Written as DNA, the CDR3 is TGTGCCAGCAGTTTCCCTAGCGGGCTAACAGATACGCAGTATTTT. The whole variable domain, filled in from reference TRBV28 and TRBJ2-3, reads DVKVTQSSRYLVKRTGEKVFLECVQDMDHENMFWYRQDPGLGLRLIYFSYDVKMKEKGDIPEGYSVSREKKERFSLILESASTNQTSMYLCASSFPSGLTDTQYFGPGTRLTVL.

This chain uses TRBV7-8 with TRBJ2-2; TRBD2 matches 9 bases. The germline V gene has CDR1 SGHVS and CDR2 FQNEAQ. This CDR3 spans 16 amino acids. Losses at the gene ends were 1 base for V and 8 bases for J; bases not matched to a gene: 8. CDR3 sequence: CASSLVQGLATGELFF. DNA for the CDR3: TGTGCCAGCAGCTTAGTACAGGGACTAGCTACTGGGGAGCTGTTTTTT.

This clonotype came up many times. The chain links TRBV7-9 to TRBJ2-7; tentative D call: TRBD1 (6 bases). V was clipped by 7 bases and J by 5 bases, with 15 bases between them. This CDR3 comprises 13 residues. Germline V gene lookup returns CDR1 SEHNR and CDR2 FQNEAQ (reference sequence). CDR3 in amino acids: CASTVGAVDEQYF. CDR3 sequence (DNA): TGTGCCAGCACCGTGGGGGCGGTGGACGAGCAGTACTTC.

There are many counts of this clonotype. This chain links TRBV3-1 with TRBJ2-3; no reliable D call. The germline gives CDR1 LGHDT, CDR2 YNNKEL (reference sequence). V was shortened by 0 bases and J by 10 bases, with 8 bases between the two germline ends. CDR3 length: 12 amino acids. The CDR3 nucleotides read TGTGCCAGCAGCCAAGATAAATTCCCGCAGTATTTT. Translated, it gives CASSQDKFPQYF.

This clonotype was seen a handful of times. V gene TRBV9 combines with J gene TRBJ2-1; the match to TRBD1 covers 7 bases. This CDR3 has 15 amino acids. Germline loops: CDR1 SGDLS, CDR2 YYNGEE. Trimming cost V 2 bases and J 3 bases; bases outside gene matches: 5. The CDR3 DNA is TGTGCCAGCAGCGTCCAGGGGGTTGTCTACAATGAGCAGTTCTTC. It yields the protein CASSVQGVVYNEQFF.

This clonotype occurred many times. This chain joins TRBV7-2 and TRBJ2-3, with 16 bases aligning to TRBD2. The trim removed 4 bases at V and 5 bases at J, leaving 6 bases unmatched. Germline values: CDR1 SGHTA, CDR2 FQGNSA. The CDR3 totals 17 residues. The CDR3 here is CASSSGTSGREIDTQYF. Here the CDR3 DNA reads TGTGCCAGCAGCTCTGGGACTAGCGGGAGGGAAATAGATACGCAGTATTTT.

The chain combines TRBV6-5 with TRBJ2-3; no firm D call. Per the germline V gene, CDR1 is MNHEY and CDR2 is SVGAGI. V was shortened by 2 bases and J by 4 bases, with 10 bases between the two germline ends. CDR3 length: 14 residues. CDR3 DNA: TGTGCCAGCAGTTACGAGGAAGGAGCAGATACGCAGTATTTT. Its protein is CASSYEEGADTQYF.

The table lists this clonotype with a count of one. The J gene is TRBJ2-2, the V gene TRBV12-3 or TRBV12-4; D may be TRBD2 (6 bases). Trimming removed 8 bases from V and 3 bases from J, with 10 bases in between. The length of the CDR3 is 13 residues. This chain's CDR3 is CASSEGYTGELFF. In DNA form, the CDR3 reads TGTGCCAGCTCGGAGGGGTACACCGGGGAGCTGTTTTTT.

The V gene is TRBV27, the J gene TRBJ2-7; 9 bases map to TRBD1. The CDR3 is made up of 13 amino acids. Germline V gene sequence: CDR1 MNHEY, CDR2 SMNVEV (reference sequence). Trimming took 5 bases from V and 5 from J; bases not matched to a gene: 4. The CDR3 loop is CASSRDRADEQYF. The CDR3 DNA sequence: TGTGCCAGCAGTCGGGACAGGGCTGACGAGCAGTACTTC.

This clonotype was recorded a few times. The chain couples TRBV9 to TRBJ2-1, with a tentative D call TRBD1 (5 bases). The CDR3 extends over 15 amino acids. Trimming took 4 bases from V and 0 from J, leaving 11 bases between them. The germline V gene has CDR1 SGDLS and CDR2 YYNGEE. The DNA for the CDR3 is TGTGCCAGCAGCCAGAACACAGGCTCCTACAATGAGCAGTTCTTC. This sequence encodes CASSQNTGSYNEQFF.

This clonotype has only a few counts. The rearrangement links TRBV28 to TRBJ1-2; perhaps TRBD1 as D (5 bases). CDR1 and CDR2 from the germline V gene are MDHEN and SYDVKM. The V and J ends lost 6 bases and 4 bases respectively, with 9 bases between them. The CDR3 covers 12 residues. CDR3 DNA sequence: TGTGCCAGCAGCAAACAGGCCTATGGCTACACCTTC. Amino acids: CASSKQAYGYTF.